Shown below are 29 T cell receptor beta chains from a single sample sequenced in a study of T cell repertoires in cytomegalovirus infection. Via MiXCR, TCRdb re-called the reads, giving one row per CDR3 protein. Of around 740,000 distinct CDR3 sequences listed, 35% to 45% were seen once; the top ten hold around 3%. The sample taken for sequencing was PBMCs. Receptors originate from a human donor in good health (CMV status not recorded). Some clones in this sample may be carry-over from other donors' samples.

The rearrangement joins TRBV5-4 to TRBJ1-2; weak D call: TRBD1 (5 bases). V lost 0 bases and J lost 2, with 11 bases in between. CDR3 length: 15 amino acids. Germline loops: CDR1 SGHNT, CDR2 YYREEE (reference sequence). CDR3 coding DNA: TGTGCCAGCAGCTTGGCGGCAGGGCCGAACTATGGCTACACCTTC. Protein product: CASSLAAGPNYGYTF.

The chain uses TRBV18 and TRBJ2-7; no clear D gene. Per the germline V gene, CDR1 is KGHSH and CDR2 is LQKENI. V shed 5 bases and J shed 0 bases, with 14 bases lying between them. The CDR3 consists of 15 residues. CDR3 bases: TGTGCCAGCTCAGACGCCGGTTCCAGCTCCTACGAGCAGTACTTC. Translation: CASSDAGSSSYEQYF.

This clonotype was counted ten times or more. The CDR3 nucleotides are TGTGCCAGCAGCCAGGGGGCTTATCAGCCCCAGCATTTT. This gives the protein CASSQGAYQPQHF. The chain has TRBV7-3 and TRBJ1-5; 8 positions agree with TRBD1. This CDR3 region has 13 residues. V was clipped by 5 bases and J by 5 bases; unmatched bases: 2. Germline lookup yields CDR1 SGHTA and CDR2 FQGTGA. Full variable domain (rest looked up from reference TRBV7-3 and TRBJ1-5): GAGVSQTPSNKVTEKGKYVELRCDPISGHTALYWYRQSLGQGPEFLIYFQGTGAADDSGLPNDRFFAVRPEGSVSTLKIQRTERGDSAVYLCASSQGAYQPQHFGDGTRLSIL.

This clonotype was picked up a small number of times. V usage is TRBV7-9 and J usage is TRBJ2-4, with a tentative D call TRBD2 (6 bases). CDR3 length equals 15 residues. Germline CDR1 SEHNR, CDR2 FQNEAQ (reference sequence). The V gene lost 4 bases and the J gene lost 0 bases, with 10 bases spanning the gap. CDR3 amino acids: CASSWDSLAKNIQYF. CDR3 sequence (DNA): TGTGCCAGCAGCTGGGACTCTCTAGCCAAAAACATTCAGTACTTC.

This clonotype was seen a few times. The chain uses TRBV12-3 or TRBV12-4 and TRBJ2-7; a weak D match, TRBD1 (5 bases). The germline V and J ends were trimmed by 1 base and 2 bases, with 12 bases remaining between them. This CDR3 has 15 amino acids. CDR3 sequence reads: CASSLGEGQTYEQYF. The CDR3 DNA reads as TGTGCCAGCAGTTTAGGGGAAGGACAAACCTACGAGCAGTACTTC.

This sequence joins TRBV29-1 and TRBJ1-5; D call uncertain. The CDR3 runs 15 residues. Looked up from germline, CDR1 is SQVTM and CDR2 is ANQGSEA. V was cut by 4 bases and J by 0 bases, with 13 bases left in between. CDR3 protein: CSVGFDTNSNQPQHF. The DNA of the CDR3 is TGCAGCGTTGGTTTCGACACAAATAGCAATCAGCCCCAGCATTTT.

This clonotype has a handful of counts. The chain recombines TRBV12-3 or TRBV12-4 with TRBJ1-1; tentative D call: TRBD1 (6 bases). Trimming shortened V by 7 bases and J by 10 bases, and 19 bases separated the two germline ends. This CDR3 comprises 13 residues. CDR3: CASTATGTTLAFF. The CDR3 DNA reads as TGTGCCAGCACTGCGACAGGTACTACATTAGCTTTCTTT.

The sample holds a few counts of this clonotype. V usage is TRBV12-3 or TRBV12-4 and J usage is TRBJ2-5; weak D call: TRBD2 (7 bases). The V and J ends lost 2 bases and 5 bases respectively, with 18 bases between them. The CDR3 covers 16 residues. CDR3 in amino acids: CASSLYWGGPRETQYF. The CDR3 DNA reads TGTGCCAGCAGTTTATATTGGGGGGGGCCTCGTGAGACCCAGTACTTC.

This clonotype was seen just once. The chain links TRBV6-1 to TRBJ2-5; 9 nucleotides agree with TRBD1. The CDR3 consists of 15 residues. CDR1 and CDR2 (germline): MNHNS, SASEGT. Germline trimming cut 4 bases from V and 5 bases from J; bases unmatched to any gene: 8. Here the CDR3 reads CASSGLDRGWETQYF. The CDR3 nucleotides are TGTGCCAGCAGTGGCCTGGACAGGGGTTGGGAGACCCAGTACTTC.

This clonotype was observed a handful of times. The V gene is TRBV7-6, the J gene TRBJ1-3; TRBD1 matches at 7 bases. This CDR3 has 17 residues. With V trimmed by 1 base and J by 4 bases, 10 bases remained unmatched. The germline gives CDR1 SGHVS, CDR2 FNYEAQ. This chain's CDR3 is CASSLGHRGLTGNTIYF. CDR3 DNA sequence: TGTGCCAGCAGCTTAGGACACAGGGGTTTGACGGGAAACACCATATATTTT.

The sample holds many counts of this clonotype. The chain has TRBV6-6 and TRBJ2-7; D possibly corresponds to TRBD2 (6 bases). CDR1 is MNHNY, CDR2 SVGAGI, per germline (reference sequence). V lost 0 bases and J lost 5, with 8 bases in between. The CDR3 length is 13 residues. The CDR3 spells CASSYSTGDEQYF. CDR3 DNA: TGTGCCAGCAGTTACTCGACGGGGGACGAGCAGTACTTC.

This clonotype was detected once. V usage is TRBV18 and J usage is TRBJ1-1, with D unclear. CDR3 length equals 16 residues. V shed 1 base and J shed 6 bases, with 18 bases lying between them. CDR1 is KGHSH and CDR2 is LQKENI in the germline V gene. In DNA, the CDR3 is TGTGCCAGCTCACCACAGATCGGTCCTCTAGGAGCTGAAGCTTTCTTT. As protein: CASSPQIGPLGAEAFF.

This chain joins TRBV4-2 and TRBJ2-1; 7 positions agree with TRBD1. V dropped 3 bases and J dropped 4; count of bases not matched to a gene: 12. This CDR3 is built from 17 residues. Germline V CDR1 and CDR2: LGHNA, YNFKEQ. The DNA for the CDR3 is TGTGCCAGCAGCCAGTCCCTCCTGGGACAGAGATACAATGAGCAGTTCTTC. As protein: CASSQSLLGQRYNEQFF.

The J gene is TRBJ1-4, the V gene TRBV7-9; TRBD1 is a possible D gene (6 bases). The V gene's germline CDR1 is SEHNR and CDR2 FQNEAQ (reference sequence). CDR3 length: 17 amino acids. With 1 base removed from V and 7 bases from J, the gap between germline ends came to 19 bases. CDR3 DNA: TGTGCCAGCAGCTTAGGAGGAGGACAGTCTGGAGGTGAAAAACTGTTTTTT. This gives the protein CASSLGGGQSGGEKLFF.

Points on this clonotype: Since a much larger clone is just one base distant, this may be a read error. The chain uses TRBV7-2 and TRBJ2-3; TRBD2 is a possible D gene (6 bases). The CDR3 is 14 amino acids. Per germline, CDR1 SGHTA and CDR2 FQGNSA. Trimming cost V 5 bases and J 7 bases, with 16 bases left between them. In DNA, the CDR3 is TGTGCCAGCAGCGACTCCGTGACTAGTAATACGCAGTATTTT. Translated, it gives CASSDSVTSNTQYF.

This rearrangement joins TRBV4-1 to TRBJ1-1; tentatively, D is TRBD1 (5 bases). The length of the CDR3 is 17 residues. CDR1 MGHRA and CDR2 YSYEKL come from the germline V gene. Trimming took 2 bases from V and 1 from J, leaving 17 bases between them. The CDR3 nucleotides read TGCGCCAGCAGCCAAAACCCGCGACAGCCAACGAACACTGAAGCTTTCTTT. It encodes CASSQNPRQPTNTEAFF.

The V call is TRBV11-2, the J call TRBJ1-1; TRBD1 matches 8 bases. The ends lost 5 bases at V and 5 bases at J; junction bases unmatched: 16. CDR1 and CDR2 from the germline V gene are SGHAT and FQNNGV. The CDR3 is 17 residues long. The CDR3 reads CASSGGGTGFHRTEAFF. DNA for the CDR3: TGTGCCAGCAGCGGGGGGGGGACAGGATTTCATCGTACTGAAGCTTTCTTT.

This clonotype has a count of ten or more. V gene TRBV6-1 combines with J gene TRBJ2-7; a possible D gene is TRBD1 (6 bases). With 6 bases removed from V and 0 bases from J, the gap between germline ends came to 6 bases. CDR3 size: 12 residues. Germline CDR1 is MNHNS and CDR2 is SASEGT. CDR3 amino acids: CASRDSSYEQYF. The DNA of the CDR3 is TGTGCCAGCAGGGACAGCTCCTACGAGCAGTACTTC.

This clonotype came up a few times. The chain combines TRBV14 with TRBJ2-3; TRBD2 is a possible D gene (5 bases). The CDR3 is 15 residues long. Germline-derived CDR1 and CDR2 are SGHDN and FVKESK. The V gene lost 3 bases and the J gene lost 2 bases, with 12 bases spanning the gap. CDR3 nucleotide sequence: TGTGCCAGCAGCCAGTCGAGCGGTATCACAGATACGCAGTATTTT. Amino acids: CASSQSSGITDTQYF.

V gene TRBV11-2 combines with J gene TRBJ2-6; D unclear. The V end was cut by 5 bases, the J end by 0 bases, with 11 bases between. The CDR3 is 16 residues long. In germline, CDR1 is SGHAT, CDR2 FQNNGV. The chain's CDR3 is CASSPAPDSGANVLTF. The CDR3 DNA reads TGTGCCAGCAGCCCCGCCCCGGACTCTGGGGCCAACGTCCTGACTTTC.

This clonotype was counted between two and nine times. This chain uses TRBV7-2 with TRBJ1-2; tentative D call: TRBD1 (5 bases). CDR1 is SGHTA and CDR2 is FQGNSA in the germline V gene. The V gene lost 1 base and the J gene lost 5 bases, with 11 bases spanning the gap. There are 14 residues in the CDR3. This chain's CDR3 is CASSLVLRGYGYTF. The CDR3 DNA reads as TGTGCCAGCAGCTTAGTACTTCGGGGGTATGGCTACACCTTC.

This clonotype was counted at least ten times. The rearrangement links TRBV7-8 to TRBJ2-7, with D perhaps TRBD2 (7 bases). Trimming removed 5 bases at V and 7 bases at J, with 21 bases between. The CDR3 totals 15 residues. Germline V gene lookup returns CDR1 SGHVS and CDR2 FQNEAQ. As DNA, the CDR3 is TGTGCCAGCAGCCCCAGGGGAGCGGGAACATGGGAGCAGTACTTC. It codes for CASSPRGAGTWEQYF.

This clonotype was found many times. The genes are TRBV27 and TRBJ2-7; D not certain. The germline V gene has CDR1 MNHEY and CDR2 SMNVEV (reference sequence). The CDR3 contains 11 residues. Deletions cut 4 bases from V and 7 bases from J, with 8 bases between. The CDR3 region is CASSYRHEQYF. CDR3 DNA sequence: TGTGCCAGCAGTTACCGCCATGAGCAGTACTTC.

This clonotype was counted only a few times. The chain couples TRBV7-2 to TRBJ1-6; possibly TRBD1 for D (5 bases). The germline gives CDR1 SGHTA, CDR2 FQGNSA. Trimming took off 8 bases at V and 4 bases at J, with 9 bases between the two ends. The CDR3 is 13 residues long. The CDR3 region is CASSRVYNSPLHF. The CDR3 coding sequence is TGTGCCAGCTCCAGGGTTTATAATTCACCCCTCCACTTT.

This clonotype appeared a few times. A single base separates this from a much larger clone, so it may be a read error. The chain recombines TRBV11-3 with TRBJ2-2; the D is unclear. Germline lookup yields CDR1 SGHNT and CDR2 YENEEA. This CDR3 spans 12 amino acids. Trimming shortened V by 4 bases and J by 6 bases, and 6 bases separated the two germline ends. This CDR3 is CASSSDPGELFF. The CDR3 DNA follows: TGTGCCAGCAGCTCCGACCCCGGGGAGCTGTTTTTT.

V gene TRBV5-6 combines with J gene TRBJ2-2; perhaps D is TRBD1 or TRBD2 (5 bases each). The CDR3 sequence is 17 residues long. Between the trimmed V and J ends, which lost 0 bases and 1 base, there was a span of 13 bases. CDR1 is SGHDT, CDR2 YYEEEE, per germline. CDR3 amino acids: CASSLGPGRWNTGELFF. The DNA of the CDR3 is TGTGCCAGCAGCTTGGGCCCGGGACGGTGGAACACCGGGGAGCTGTTTTTT.

This clonotype has only a few counts. This chain joins TRBV6-2 or TRBV6-3 and TRBJ1-1, with D perhaps TRBD1 (5 bases). Trimming removed 4 bases at V and 0 bases at J, with 18 bases between. Germline V gene sequence: CDR1 MNHEY, CDR2 SVGEGT. This CDR3 region has 17 residues. This chain's CDR3 is CASSSTVAFTMNTEAFF. CDR3 coding DNA: TGTGCCAGCAGTTCGACAGTCGCTTTTACCATGAACACTGAAGCTTTCTTT.

This clonotype was seen repeatedly, ten times or more. In DNA, the CDR3 is TGTGCCAGCAGCGGGGACAGAACCTACGAGCAGTACTTC. Its translation: CASSGDRTYEQYF. The V and J genes are TRBV7-6 and TRBJ2-7; 7 bases match TRBD1. Germline V gene sequence: CDR1 SGHVS, CDR2 FNYEAQ. The CDR3 has 13 amino acids. V was clipped by 5 bases and J by 2 bases; unmatched bases: 3.

The sample holds many counts of this clonotype. The CDR3 sequence: CASSARDRYQPQHF. The CDR3 region has the DNA TGTGCCAGCAGCGCCCGGGACAGATATCAGCCCCAGCATTTT. The chain has TRBV7-2 and TRBJ1-5; TRBD1 aligns across 7 bases. Germline assignment: CDR1 SGHTA and CDR2 FQGNSA. This CDR3 has 14 residues. V was pared by 5 bases and J by 5 bases, with 6 bases of the junction left unmatched.